This paragraph reports one T cell receptor (beta chain). This record belongs to a study of shared clonotypes between healthy human individuals. Positively selected for CCR7, the CD45RO-negative cells used as naive CD8 cells excluded terminally differentiated effector memory CD45RA+ cells. The CDR3 runs to 13 residues. Trimming stripped 6 bases from V and 6 bases from J, with 14 bases between. CDR1 and CDR2 from the germline V gene are MNHEY and SVGAGI. Produced via immunoSEQ multiplex PCR; TCRdb's table is partial and in-frame only. Found here are about 2 million clones, roughly 95% of them singletons; the top ten hold approximately 1.2%.

This chain uses TRBV6-5 with TRBJ2-5, with D possibly matching TRBD2 (6 bases). Sequenced material: naive CD8+ T cells sorted from blood. This receptor was taken from a man between 18 and 29 years old in good health. Here the CDR3 DNA reads TGTGCCAGCAGCCCCGGGGAGGAGCAGACCCAGTACTTC. This sequence encodes CASSPGEEQTQYF.